This T cell receptor (beta chain) was identified during a study of blood T cells in healthy people across ages. Study results and limitations: Unsorted PBMCs prevented conclusive naive versus antigen-experienced comparison.

In germline, CDR1 is DFQATT, CDR2 SNEGSKA (reference sequence). V was clipped by 6 bases and J by 0 bases, with 11 bases between them. The CDR3 extends over 13 amino acids. A word on this clonotype: Antigen unknown.

Sample-barcoded 5' priming and a J-beta primer mix drove a second PCR of roughly 6 to 12 cycles. Every cDNA molecule carried a tag from a template-switch adaptor bearing 12 random nucleotides. TCRdb used MiXCR to reprocess the 5' RACE reads, holding one entry per CDR3 protein. The sample has 650,000 to 1,000,000 distinct CDR3 sequences; under 40% are singletons. Per-sample PBMC isolation yielded at least 6.5 million cells. This receptor was identified in a man aged 18 to 30 in good health. The genes are TRBV20-1 and TRBJ1-2, with unresolved D. Material for sequencing was blood. CDR3 protein: CSARKGTNYGYTF. CDR3 in DNA: TGCAGTGCGCGGAAAGGGACTAACTATGGCTACACCTTC.